This T cell receptor (beta chain) comes out of a study of shared clonotypes between healthy human individuals. Several immunoSEQ plates held equal portions of the genomic DNA taken from each subset. TCRdb keeps only in-frame clones here, not all; method: immunoSEQ multiplex PCR. This table holds about 2 million clones, about 95% found once. Findings of the study overall: Larger estimated richness was generally seen in naive subsets than in memory subsets.

Positively selected for CCR7, the CD45RO-negative cells used as naive CD8 cells excluded terminally differentiated effector memory CD45RA+ cells. As to this clone: The antigen is not known.

CDR3 length: 14 amino acids. The germline V gene has CDR1 MNHEY and CDR2 SVGAGI. V lost 2 bases and J 4 bases, leaving 11 bases between the germline ends. Material for sequencing was naive CD8+ T cells sorted from blood. This TCR was sampled from a man aged 18 to 30 in good health. The chain couples TRBV6-5 to TRBJ1-1, with D maybe TRBD1 (5 bases). The CDR3, as DNA: TGTGCCAGCAGTTACGGGGCGCGGTTCACTGAAGCTTTCTTT. Residues: CASSYGARFTEAFF.